This TCR beta chain was recorded in a study of blood T cell repertoires in COVID-19. Study-level background: Specimens from acute and convalescent COVID-19 originated in the United States, Italy and Spain. Sources were T cells, B-cell-depleted T cells, or PBMCs; the material itself was cDNA or gDNA.

The length of the CDR3 is 12 residues. In the original analysis: Counts of nucleated cells, estimated from reference gene primer amplification, were obtained. Some clones are missing from TCRdb's copy, which holds only in-frame ones; the method was immunoSEQ multiplex PCR. V, J and clone size are taken as reported in that table, and D and trimming were inferred from the DNA itself. Here the sample spans roughly 120,000 clones, about 79% being singletons. The origin of this receptor is a man between 65 and 79 years old with acute or convalescent COVID-19. This chain joins TRBV21-1 and TRBJ1-3. TRBV21-1 is given as a pseudogene. The sequencing sample was made of peripheral blood. In DNA, the CDR3 is TGTGCCAGCAAGTCGGTCGGAAACACCATATATTTT. It codes for CASKSVGNTIYF.